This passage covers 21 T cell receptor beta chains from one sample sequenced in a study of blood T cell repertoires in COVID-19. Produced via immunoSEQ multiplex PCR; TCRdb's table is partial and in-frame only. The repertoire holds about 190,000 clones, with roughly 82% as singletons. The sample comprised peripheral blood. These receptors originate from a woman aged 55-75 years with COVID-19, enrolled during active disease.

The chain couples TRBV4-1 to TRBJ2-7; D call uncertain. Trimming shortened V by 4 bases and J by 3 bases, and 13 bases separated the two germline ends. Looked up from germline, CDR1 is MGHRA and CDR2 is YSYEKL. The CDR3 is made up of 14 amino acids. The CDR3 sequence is CASSPPVLLYEQYV. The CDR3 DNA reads TGCGCCAGCAGCCCCCCGGTGCTACTCTACGAGCAGTACGTC.

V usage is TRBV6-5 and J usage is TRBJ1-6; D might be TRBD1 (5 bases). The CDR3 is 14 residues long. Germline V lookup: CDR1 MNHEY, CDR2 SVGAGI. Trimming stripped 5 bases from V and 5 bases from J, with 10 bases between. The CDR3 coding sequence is TGTGCCAGCAGTAAACCGACAGATAATTCACCCCTCCACTTT. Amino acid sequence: CASSKPTDNSPLHF.

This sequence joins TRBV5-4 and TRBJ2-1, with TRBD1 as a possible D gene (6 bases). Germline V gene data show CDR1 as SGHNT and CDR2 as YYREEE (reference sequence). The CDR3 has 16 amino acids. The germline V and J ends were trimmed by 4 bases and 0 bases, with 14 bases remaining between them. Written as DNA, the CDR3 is TGTGCCAGCAGCCGGGCCGGACAGAGCTCCTACAATGAGCAGTTCTTC. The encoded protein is CASSRAGQSSYNEQFF.

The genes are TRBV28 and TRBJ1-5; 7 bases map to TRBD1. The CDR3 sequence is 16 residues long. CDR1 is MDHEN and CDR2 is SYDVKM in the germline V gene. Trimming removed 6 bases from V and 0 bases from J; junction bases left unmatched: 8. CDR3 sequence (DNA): TGTGCCAGCAGCTCTACAGGGGTCTATAGCAATCAGCCCCAGCATTTT. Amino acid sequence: CASSSTGVYSNQPQHF.

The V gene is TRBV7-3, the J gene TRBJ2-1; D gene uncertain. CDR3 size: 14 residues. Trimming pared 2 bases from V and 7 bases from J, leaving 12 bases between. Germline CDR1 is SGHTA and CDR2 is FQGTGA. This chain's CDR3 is CASSLQPTSNEQFF. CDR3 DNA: TGTGCCAGCAGCTTACAACCCACTTCGAATGAGCAGTTCTTC.

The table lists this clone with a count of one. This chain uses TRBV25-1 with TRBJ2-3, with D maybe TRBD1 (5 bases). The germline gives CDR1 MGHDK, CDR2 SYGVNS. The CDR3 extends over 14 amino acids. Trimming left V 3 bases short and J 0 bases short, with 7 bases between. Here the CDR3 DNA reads TGTGCCAGCAGTGACAGGGCTAGCACAGATACGCAGTATTTT. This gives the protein CASSDRASTDTQYF.

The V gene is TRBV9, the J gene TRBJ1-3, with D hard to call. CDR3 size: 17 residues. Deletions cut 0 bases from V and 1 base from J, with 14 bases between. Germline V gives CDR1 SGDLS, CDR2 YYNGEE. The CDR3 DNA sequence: TGTGCCAGCAGCGTAGAATTGAACAGTCCTTCTGGAAACACCATATATTTT. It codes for CASSVELNSPSGNTIYF.

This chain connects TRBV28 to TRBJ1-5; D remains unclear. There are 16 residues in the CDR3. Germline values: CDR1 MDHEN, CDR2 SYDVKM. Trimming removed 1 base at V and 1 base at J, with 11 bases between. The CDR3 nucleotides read TGTGCCAGCAGTTTATCAACTGAGATCAGCAATCAGCCCCAGCATTTT. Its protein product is CASSLSTEISNQPQHF. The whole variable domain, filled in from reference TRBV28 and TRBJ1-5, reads DVKVTQSSRYLVKRTGEKVFLECVQDMDHENMFWYRQDPGLGLRLIYFSYDVKMKEKGDIPEGYSVSREKKERFSLILESASTNQTSMYLCASSLSTEISNQPQHFGDGTRLSIL.

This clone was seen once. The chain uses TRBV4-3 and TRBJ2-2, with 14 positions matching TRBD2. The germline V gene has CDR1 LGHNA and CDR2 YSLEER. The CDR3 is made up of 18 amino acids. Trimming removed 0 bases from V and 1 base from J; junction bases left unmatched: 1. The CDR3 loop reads CASSQEGTSGGNTGELFF. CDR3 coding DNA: TGCGCCAGCAGCCAAGAGGGGACTAGCGGGGGGAACACCGGGGAGCTGTTTTTT.

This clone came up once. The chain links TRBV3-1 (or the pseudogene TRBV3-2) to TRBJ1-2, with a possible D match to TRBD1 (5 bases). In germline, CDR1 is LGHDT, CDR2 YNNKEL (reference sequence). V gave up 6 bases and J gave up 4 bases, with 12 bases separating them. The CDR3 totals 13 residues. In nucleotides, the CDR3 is TGTGCCAGCAGTGGAGGGACGGCCTATGGCTACACCTTC. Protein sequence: CASSGGTAYGYTF.

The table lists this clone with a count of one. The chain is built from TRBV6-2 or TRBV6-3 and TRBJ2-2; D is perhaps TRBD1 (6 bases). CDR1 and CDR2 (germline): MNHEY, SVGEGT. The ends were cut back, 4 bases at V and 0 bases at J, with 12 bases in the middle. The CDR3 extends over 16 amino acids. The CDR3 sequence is CASSLGAGSNTGELFF. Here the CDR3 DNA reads TGTGCCAGCAGTTTGGGGGCAGGGTCGAACACCGGGGAGCTGTTTTTT.

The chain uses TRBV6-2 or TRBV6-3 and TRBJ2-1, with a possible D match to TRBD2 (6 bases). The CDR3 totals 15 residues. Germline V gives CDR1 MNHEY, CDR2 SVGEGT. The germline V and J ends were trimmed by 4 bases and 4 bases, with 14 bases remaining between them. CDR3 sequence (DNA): TGTGCCAGCAGTTTTTCCGGACTACCTTACAATGAGCAGTTCTTC. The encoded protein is CASSFSGLPYNEQFF.

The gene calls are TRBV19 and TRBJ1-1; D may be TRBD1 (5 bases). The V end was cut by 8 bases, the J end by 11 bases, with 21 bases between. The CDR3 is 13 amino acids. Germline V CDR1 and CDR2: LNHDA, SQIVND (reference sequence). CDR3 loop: CASRPDRGVGAFF. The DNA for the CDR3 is TGTGCCAGTCGTCCCGACCGGGGGGTCGGCGCTTTCTTT.

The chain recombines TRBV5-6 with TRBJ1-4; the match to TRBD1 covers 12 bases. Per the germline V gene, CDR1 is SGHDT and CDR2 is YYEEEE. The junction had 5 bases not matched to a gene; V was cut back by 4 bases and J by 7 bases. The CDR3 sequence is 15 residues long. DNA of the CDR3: TGTGCCAGCAGCGCCGGGGACAGGGGGCGTGAAAAACTGTTTTTT. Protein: CASSAGDRGREKLFF.

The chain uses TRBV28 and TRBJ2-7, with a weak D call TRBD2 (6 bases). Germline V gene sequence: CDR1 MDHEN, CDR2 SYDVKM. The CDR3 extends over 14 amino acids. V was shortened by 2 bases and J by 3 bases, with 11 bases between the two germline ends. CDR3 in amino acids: CASSLRGRNYEQYV. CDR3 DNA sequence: TGTGCCAGCAGTTTAAGAGGGAGGAACTACGAGCAGTACGTC.

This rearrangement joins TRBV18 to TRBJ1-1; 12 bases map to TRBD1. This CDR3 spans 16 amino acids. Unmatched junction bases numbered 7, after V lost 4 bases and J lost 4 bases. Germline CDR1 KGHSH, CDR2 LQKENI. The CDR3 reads CASSLGTGGIGTEAFF. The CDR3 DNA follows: TGTGCCAGCTCACTCGGGACAGGGGGCATTGGCACTGAAGCTTTCTTT. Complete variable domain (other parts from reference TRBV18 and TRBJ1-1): NAGVMQNPRHLVRRRGQEARLRCSPMKGHSHVYWYRQLPEEGLKFMVYLQKENIIDESGMPKERFSAEFPKEGPSILRIQQVVRGDSAAYFCASSLGTGGIGTEAFFGQGTRLTVV.

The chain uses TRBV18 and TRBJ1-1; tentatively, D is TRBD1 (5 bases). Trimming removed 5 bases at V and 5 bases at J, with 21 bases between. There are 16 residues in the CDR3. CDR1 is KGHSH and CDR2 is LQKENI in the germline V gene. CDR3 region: CASSNNFRVQGTEAFF. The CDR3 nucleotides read TGTGCCAGCTCAAACAATTTCAGAGTTCAGGGTACTGAAGCTTTCTTT.

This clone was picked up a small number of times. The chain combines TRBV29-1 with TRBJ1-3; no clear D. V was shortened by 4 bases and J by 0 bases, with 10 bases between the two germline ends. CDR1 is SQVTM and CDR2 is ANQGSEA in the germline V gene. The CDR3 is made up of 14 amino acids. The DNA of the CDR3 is TGCAGCGTTGCCCTTACAGCCTCTGGAAACACCATATATTTT. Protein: CSVALTASGNTIYF.

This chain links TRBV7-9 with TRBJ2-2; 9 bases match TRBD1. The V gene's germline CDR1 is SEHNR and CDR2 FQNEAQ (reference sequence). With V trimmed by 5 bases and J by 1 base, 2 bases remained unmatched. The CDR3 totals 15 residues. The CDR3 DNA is TGTGCCAGCAGCCCGGGACAGGGGAACACCGGGGAGCTGTTTTTT. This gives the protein CASSPGQGNTGELFF.

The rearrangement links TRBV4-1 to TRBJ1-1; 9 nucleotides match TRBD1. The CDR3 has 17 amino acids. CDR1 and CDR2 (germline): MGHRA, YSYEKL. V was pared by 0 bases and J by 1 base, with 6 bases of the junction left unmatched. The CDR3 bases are TGCGCCAGCAGCCAAGATTACAGGGGGCTGTGGAACACTGAAGCTTTCTTT. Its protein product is CASSQDYRGLWNTEAFF.

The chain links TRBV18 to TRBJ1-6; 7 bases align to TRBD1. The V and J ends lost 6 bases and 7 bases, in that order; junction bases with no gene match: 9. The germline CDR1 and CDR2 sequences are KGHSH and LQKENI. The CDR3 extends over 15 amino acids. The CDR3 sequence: CASSPRQGGNSPLHF. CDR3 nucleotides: TGTGCCAGCTCCCCGAGACAGGGTGGGAATTCACCCCTCCACTTT.